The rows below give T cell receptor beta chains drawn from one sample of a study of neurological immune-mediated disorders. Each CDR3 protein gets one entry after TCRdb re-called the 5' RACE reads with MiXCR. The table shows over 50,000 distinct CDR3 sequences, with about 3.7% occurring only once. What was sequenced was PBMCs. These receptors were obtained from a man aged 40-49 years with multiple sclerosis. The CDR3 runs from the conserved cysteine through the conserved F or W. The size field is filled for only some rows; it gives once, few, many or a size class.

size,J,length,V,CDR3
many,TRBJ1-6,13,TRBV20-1,CSARGTDNSPLHF
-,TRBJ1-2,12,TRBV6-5,CASAPQGHGYTF
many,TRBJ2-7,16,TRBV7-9,CASSRAIMRGSDEQYF
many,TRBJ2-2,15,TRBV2,CASSSGGPGTGELFF
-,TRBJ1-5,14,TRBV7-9,CASSFGQGAQPQNF
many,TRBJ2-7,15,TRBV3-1,CASSQRSQGDREQYF
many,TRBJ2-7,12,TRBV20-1,CSASKTIYEQYF
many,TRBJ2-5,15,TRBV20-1,CSASGQGPYQETQYF
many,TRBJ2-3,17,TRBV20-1,CSARSLGRGVGTDTQYF
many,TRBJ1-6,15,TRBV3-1,CASRREGRLNSPLNF
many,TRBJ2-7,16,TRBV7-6,CASSPRLDGTAYEQYF
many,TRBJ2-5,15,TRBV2,CASDRDRGQQETQYF
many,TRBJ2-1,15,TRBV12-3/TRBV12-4,CASSSSSGGANEQFF
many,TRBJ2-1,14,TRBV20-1,CSAPIPGGVNEQFF
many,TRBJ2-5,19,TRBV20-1,CSASPTSRWGGFIPETQYF
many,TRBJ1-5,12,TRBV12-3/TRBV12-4,CASSFEISPQNF
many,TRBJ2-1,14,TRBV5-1,CASSLGGPEDEQFF
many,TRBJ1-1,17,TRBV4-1,CASSHLGTGLMNTEAFF
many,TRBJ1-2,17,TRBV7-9,CASSATVMRLSNYGYTF
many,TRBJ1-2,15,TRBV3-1,CASSQESREDYGYTF
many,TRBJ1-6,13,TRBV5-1,CASSLGTNSPLHF
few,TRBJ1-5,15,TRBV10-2,CASSEWVGSNQPQNF
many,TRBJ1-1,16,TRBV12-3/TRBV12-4,CASRAAPGQMNTEAFF
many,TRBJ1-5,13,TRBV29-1,CSVGVAFNQPQHF
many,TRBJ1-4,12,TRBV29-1,CTCLGGDEKLFF
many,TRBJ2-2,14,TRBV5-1,CASSLRVDTGELFF
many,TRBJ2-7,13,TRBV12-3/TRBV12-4,CASSFGQGYEQYF
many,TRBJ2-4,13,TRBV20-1,CSAETSSGGIQYF
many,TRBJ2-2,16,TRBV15,CATSRLDRVNTGELFF
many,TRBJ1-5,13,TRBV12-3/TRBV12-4,CASRQTGNQPQNF
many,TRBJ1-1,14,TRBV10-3,CASNRGTMNTEAFF